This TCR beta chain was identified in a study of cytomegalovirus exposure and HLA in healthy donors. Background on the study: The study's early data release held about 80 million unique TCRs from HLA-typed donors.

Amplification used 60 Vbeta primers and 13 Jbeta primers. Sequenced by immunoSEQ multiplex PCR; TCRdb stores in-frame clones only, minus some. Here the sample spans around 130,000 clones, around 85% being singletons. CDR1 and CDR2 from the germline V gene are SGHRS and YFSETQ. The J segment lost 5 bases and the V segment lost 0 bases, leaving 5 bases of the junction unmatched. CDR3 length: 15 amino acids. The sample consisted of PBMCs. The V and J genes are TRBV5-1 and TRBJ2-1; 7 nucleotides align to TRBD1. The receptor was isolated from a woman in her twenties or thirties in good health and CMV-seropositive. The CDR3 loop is CASSLEGGRNNEQFF. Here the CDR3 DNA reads TGCGCCAGCAGCTTGGAAGGGGGCAGAAACAATGAGCAGTTCTTC.